This record covers a single T cell receptor (beta chain). Its antigen is still unknown. These data originate in a study of T cell repertoires in cytomegalovirus infection. About the study: Recently identified HLA-C-restricted and well-studied HLA-B-restricted CMV epitopes were used. Public TCR beta signature analysis indicated the presence of both CMV infection and matching HLA type.

The study, taken as a whole, reports: CMV-specific HLA-C-restricted TCR beta clonotypes dominated the ex vivo response. Cumulative frequency (of public TCR beta family members) identified carriers of CMV plus the relevant HLA.

TCRdb itself ran the reads through MiXCR, one entry per CDR3 protein. The sample gives 370,000 or so distinct CDR3 sequences, about a third of which show up once; approximately 12% is in the top ten. Germline CDR1 MGHRA, CDR2 YSYEKL. The CDR3 runs to 14 residues. V shed 4 bases and J shed 2 bases, with 11 bases lying between them. The rearrangement links TRBV4-1 to TRBJ1-2; D is undetermined. This clonotype was obtained from a human donor in good health (CMV status not recorded). Some clones in this sample may be carry-over from other donors' samples. This specimen was cultured PBMCs, taken from culture after CMV antigen stimulation. As DNA, the CDR3 is TGCGCCAGCAGCCTAAGTGTCAGCAACTATGGCTACACCTTC. Its translation: CASSLSVSNYGYTF.